The source of this TCR beta chain is a study of T cell repertoires in cytomegalovirus infection (dated by TCRdb to 2018 to 2020). Turning to the overall study: Donor HLA type was relevant to the analysis, as public TCR beta signatures indicated carriage of CMV infection together with the matching HLA type. Overall study results and their limits: The ex vivo response was dominated by HLA-C-restricted CMV-specific TCR beta clonotypes, and the single most frequent clonotype in two of eight donors was supplied by these HLA-C-restricted clonotypes. In both this cohort and an independent cohort of a few hundred donors, the cumulative frequency of public TCR beta family members distinguished carriers of CMV infection plus the relevant HLA type.

For this clonotype: It has no known antigen specificity. Per-base qualities were not stored, and no clone one base away is much larger.

Including cysteine and phenylalanine, the CDR3 has 13 amino acids. Kept here is only the CDR3 DNA, which spans 39 bases and is read in frame from base 1. According to the germline V gene, CDR1 reads SGHDN and CDR2 reads FVKESK. V is cut back by 4 bases and J by 9 bases, with 8 bases in the junction unmatched. Sequencing took place on an Illumina HiSeq 1500. In TCRdb, the public reads were trimmed at Q25 with fastp and aligned with MiXCR, with productive beta chains retained. Entries are consolidated by CDR3 protein sequence, retaining the most common genes and DNA. The sample table holds more than 500,000 distinct CDR3 sequences, of which approximately 15% were seen once. The top ten hold 20% to 30% of the sample.

The chain is made from TRBV14 and TRBJ1-1; 7 middle bases align to TRBD1. This receptor was identified in a human donor in good health (CMV status not recorded). Some clones in this sample may be carry-over from other donors' samples. Sequencing was done on a sample of CD8+ T cells from PBMCs. The CDR3 reads as follows: CASSLTRQGKAFF. The nucleotide sequence reads TGTGCCAGCAGCCTTACTCGACAGGGAAAAGCTTTCTTT.